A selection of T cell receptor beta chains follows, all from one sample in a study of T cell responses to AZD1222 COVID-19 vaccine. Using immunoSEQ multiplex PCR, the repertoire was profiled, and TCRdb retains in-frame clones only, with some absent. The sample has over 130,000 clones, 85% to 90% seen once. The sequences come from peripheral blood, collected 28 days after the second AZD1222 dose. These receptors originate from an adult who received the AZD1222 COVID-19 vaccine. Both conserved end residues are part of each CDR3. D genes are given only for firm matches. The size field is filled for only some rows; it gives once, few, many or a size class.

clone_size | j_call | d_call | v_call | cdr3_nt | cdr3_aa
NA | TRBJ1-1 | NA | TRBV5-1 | TGCGCCAGCAGCCCGGGGGGACACTTTCCCATGAACACTGAAGCTTTCTTT | CASSPGGHFPMNTEAFF
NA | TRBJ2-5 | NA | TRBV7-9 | TGTGCCAGCACCTTCGGACGGATCCAAGAGACCCAGTACTTC | CASTFGRIQETQYF
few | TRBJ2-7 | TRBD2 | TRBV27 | TGTGCCAGCGGTTCTCGGGGGGACTTTGGCGAGCAGTACTTC | CASGSRGDFGEQYF
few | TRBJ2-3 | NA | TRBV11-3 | TGTGCCAGCAGCTCCGGGACGGGCAAAAGCACAGATACGCAGTATTTT | CASSSGTGKSTDTQYF
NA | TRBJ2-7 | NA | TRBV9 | TGTGCCAGCAGCGTGACGGATTCCTACGAGCAGTACTTC | CASSVTDSYEQYF
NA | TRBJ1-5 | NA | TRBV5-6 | TGTGCCAGCAGCTTGGGACAGGTAAATCAGCCCCAGCATTTT | CASSLGQVNQPQHF
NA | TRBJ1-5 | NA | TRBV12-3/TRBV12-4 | TGTGCCAGCAGTTCCTCCAGCAATCAGCCCCAGCATTTT | CASSSSSNQPQHF
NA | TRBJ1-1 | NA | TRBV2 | TGTGCCAGCAGTCATCAAACAGGGATGAACACTGAAGCTTTCTTT | CASSHQTGMNTEAFF
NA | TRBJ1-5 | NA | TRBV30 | TGTGCCTGGAGTGTAGGCCGACCCAGCAATCAGCCCCAGCATTTT | CAWSVGRPSNQPQHF
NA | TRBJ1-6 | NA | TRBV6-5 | TGTGCCAGCAGGGCCAGGGATTTATCACCCCTCCACTTT | CASRARDLSPLHF
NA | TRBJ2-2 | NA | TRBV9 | TGTGCCAGCAGCGTAGTTGGTAGCGCAATCGGGACCGGGGAGCTGTTTTTT | CASSVVGSAIGTGELFF
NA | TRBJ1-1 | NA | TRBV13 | TGTGCCAGCAGCTTGAGTGAAGCTTTCTTT | CASSLSEAFF
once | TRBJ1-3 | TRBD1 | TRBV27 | TGTGCCAGCAGGAACAGGGGAAGCTCTGGAAACACCATATATTTT | CASRNRGSSGNTIYF
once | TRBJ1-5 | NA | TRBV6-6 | TGTGCCAGCAGTCGACGGACTGGCCCACAAAATCAGCCCCAGCATTTT | CASSRRTGPQNQPQHF
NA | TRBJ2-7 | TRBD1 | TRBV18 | TGTGCCAGCTCCGGGACAGATAAAACCTACGAGCAGTACTTC | CASSGTDKTYEQYF
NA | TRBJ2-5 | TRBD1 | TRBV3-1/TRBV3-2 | TGTGCCAGCAGCCAAGTTGCAGGGGGCTTGGAGACCCAGTACTTC | CASSQVAGGLETQYF
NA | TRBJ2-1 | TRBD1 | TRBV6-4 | TGTGCCAGCAGTGACCGTGACAGGGGGCAGGTCAATGAGCAGTTCTTC | CASSDRDRGQVNEQFF
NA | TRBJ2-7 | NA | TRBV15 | TGTGCCACCAGCAGGGAGACAGGCCTCCCGGGCGAGCAGTACTTC | CATSRETGLPGEQYF
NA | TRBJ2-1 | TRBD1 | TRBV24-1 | TGTGCCACCGCCCGGGACAGGGGCTATAACAATGAGCAGTTCTTC | CATARDRGYNNEQFF
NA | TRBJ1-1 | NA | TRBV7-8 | TGTGCCAGCAGCTTACCGGGGGGAAAAGCTTTCTTT | CASSLPGGKAFF
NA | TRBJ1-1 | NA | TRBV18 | TGTGCCAGCTCACCACCGTCCAGGGCGGGCATGAACACTGAAGCTTTCTTT | CASSPPSRAGMNTEAFF
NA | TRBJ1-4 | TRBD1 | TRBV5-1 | TGCGCCAGCAGCTTTAGACAGGGTAATGAAAAACTGTTTTTT | CASSFRQGNEKLFF
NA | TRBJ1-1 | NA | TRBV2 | TGTGCCAGCAGGACGACAGTAGAAGCTTTCTTT | CASRTTVEAFF
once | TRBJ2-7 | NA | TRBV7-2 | TGTGCCAGCAGCTTAGGCTCAGGGAAGACCTACGAGCAGTACTTC | CASSLGSGKTYEQYF
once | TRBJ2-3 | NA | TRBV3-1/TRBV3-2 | TGTGCCAGCAGCCAAGGTGTGTACGCTACGCAGTATTTT | CASSQGVYATQYF
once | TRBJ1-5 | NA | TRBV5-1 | TGCGCCAGCAGCTCAGGCATCCCCAATCAGCCCCAGCATTTT | CASSSGIPNQPQHF
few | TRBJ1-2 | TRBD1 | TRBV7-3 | TGTGCCAGCAGCTTAGTTCCGGGACAGGGTTATGGCTACACCTTC | CASSLVPGQGYGYTF
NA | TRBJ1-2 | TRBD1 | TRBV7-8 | TGTGCCAGCAGCCCTTCCCCGGGACAGGGGAGCTATGGCTACACCTTC | CASSPSPGQGSYGYTF
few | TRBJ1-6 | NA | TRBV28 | TGTGCCAGCAGCTCGTGGCCTCGGGGGACGCCGGGTAATTCACCCCTCCACTTT | CASSSWPRGTPGNSPLHF
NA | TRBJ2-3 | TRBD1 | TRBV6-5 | TGTGCCAGCAGCCCCGGGACAGGGGAGACAGATACGCAGTATTTT | CASSPGTGETDTQYF
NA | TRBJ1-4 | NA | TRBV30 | TGTGCCTGGAGCCGGGGACAAATTTCAACTAATGAAAAACTGTTTTTT | CAWSRGQISTNEKLFF
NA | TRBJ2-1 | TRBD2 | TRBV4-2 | TGTGCCAGCAGCCAAGTGGCGGGAGGGCCGCACAATGAGCAGTTCTTC | CASSQVAGGPHNEQFF
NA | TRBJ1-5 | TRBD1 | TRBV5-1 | TGCGCCAGCAGCGGGGGGACAGGACTCAATCAGCCCCAGCATTTT | CASSGGTGLNQPQHF
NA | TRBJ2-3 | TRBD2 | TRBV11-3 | TGTGCCAGCAGCCTTAGCGGGAGCAGTTTGAGTACAGATACGCAGTATTTT | CASSLSGSSLSTDTQYF
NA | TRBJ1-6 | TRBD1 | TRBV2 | TGTGCCAGCATGGGGGACAGCCTAGGGTCACCCCTCCACTTT | CASMGDSLGSPLHF
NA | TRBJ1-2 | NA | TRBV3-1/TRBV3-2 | TGTGCCAGCAGCCAAGATACTCGAGGCGCAGGCTTTTGGTATGGCTACACCTTC | CASSQDTRGAGFWYGYTF
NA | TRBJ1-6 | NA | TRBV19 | TGTGCCAGTAGTATAGCGGGGGCGTTGGATTCACCCCTCCACTTT | CASSIAGALDSPLHF
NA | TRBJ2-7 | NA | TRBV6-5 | TGTGCCACCTCAGCTGTGGACTACGAGCAGTACTTC | CATSAVDYEQYF
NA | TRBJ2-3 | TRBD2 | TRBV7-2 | TGTGCCAGCAGCACCCGAAGGCGGGAGGGAGCAGATACGCAGTATTTT | CASSTRRREGADTQYF
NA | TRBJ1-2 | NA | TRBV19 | TGTGCCAGTAGTATACAGGCTACCTCCACAACTAACTATGGCTACACCTTC | CASSIQATSTTNYGYTF
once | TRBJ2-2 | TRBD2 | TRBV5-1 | TGCGCCAGCAGCCCAGGGACTAGTGTCAACACCGGGGAGCTGTTTTTT | CASSPGTSVNTGELFF